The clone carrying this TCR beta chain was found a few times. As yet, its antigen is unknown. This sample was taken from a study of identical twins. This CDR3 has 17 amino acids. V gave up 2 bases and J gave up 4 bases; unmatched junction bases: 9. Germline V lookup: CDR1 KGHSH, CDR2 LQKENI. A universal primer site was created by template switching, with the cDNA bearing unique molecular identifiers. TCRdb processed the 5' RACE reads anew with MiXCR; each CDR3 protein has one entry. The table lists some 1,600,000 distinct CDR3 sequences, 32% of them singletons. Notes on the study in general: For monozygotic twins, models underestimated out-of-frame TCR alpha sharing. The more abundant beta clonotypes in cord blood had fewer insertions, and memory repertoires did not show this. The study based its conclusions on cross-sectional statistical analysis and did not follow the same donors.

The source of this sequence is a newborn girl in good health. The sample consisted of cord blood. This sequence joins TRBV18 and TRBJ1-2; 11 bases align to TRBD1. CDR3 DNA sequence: TGTGCCAGCTCACCATTCCAAGGACAGGGGGCTGGCTATGGCTACACCTTC. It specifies CASSPFQGQGAGYGYTF.